This T cell receptor beta chain was recorded in a study of blood T cells in healthy people across ages. For the second PCR, which ran for about 6 to 11 cycles, a sample-barcoded 5' primer and a J-beta primer mix were used. TCRdb fed the 5' RACE reads into MiXCR, producing one record per CDR3 protein. The profile shows 1.5 million to 2 million distinct CDR3 sequences, roughly 50% of them singletons. Sequenced: blood. The TCR sequence derives from a woman aged 40 to 49 in good health.

Here the CDR3 DNA reads TGCGCCAGCAGCTATGCCCGGGACAGCCAAGAGACCCAGTACTTC. It yields the protein CASSYARDSQETQYF. V gene TRBV5-1 combines with J gene TRBJ2-5, with 7 nucleotides matching TRBD1. Per germline, CDR1 SGHRS and CDR2 YFSETQ. V was pared by 3 bases and J by 1 base, with 6 bases of the junction left unmatched. The CDR3 totals 15 residues.